The T cell receptor (beta chain) under discussion was sequenced for a study of cytotoxic CD8 clonotypes in ibrutinib-treated CLL. Investigators sourced 1.5 to 2.5 micrograms of genomic DNA from cryopreserved PBMCs for TCR beta libraries. Assay: immunoSEQ multiplex PCR; the TCRdb copy retains only in-frame clones and omits some. Of 150,000 to 250,000 clones listed, around 72% are singletons. This CDR3 contains 16 residues. The ends lost 5 bases at V and 2 bases at J; junction bases unmatched: 8. CDR1 and CDR2 from the germline V gene are MRHNA and SNTAGT. The gene calls are TRBV6-4 and TRBJ2-3; 9 bases align to TRBD2. This TCR derives from a human donor with chronic lymphocytic leukemia. Sequences were derived from PBMCs, sampled after 24 months of ibrutinib treatment. CDR3 loop: CASSTGLALDTDTQYF. The CDR3 DNA sequence: TGTGCCAGCAGTACCGGACTAGCGTTAGACACAGATACGCAGTATTTT.